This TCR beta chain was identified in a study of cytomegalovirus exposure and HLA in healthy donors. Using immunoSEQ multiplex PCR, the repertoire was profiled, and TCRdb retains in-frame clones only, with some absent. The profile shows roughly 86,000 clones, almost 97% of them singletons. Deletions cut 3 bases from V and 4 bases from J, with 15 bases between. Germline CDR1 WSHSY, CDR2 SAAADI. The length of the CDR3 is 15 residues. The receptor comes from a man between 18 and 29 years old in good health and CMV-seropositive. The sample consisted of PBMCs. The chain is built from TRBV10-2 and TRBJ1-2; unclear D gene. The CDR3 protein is CASSDSRSTFYGYTF. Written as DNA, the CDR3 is TGCGCCAGCAGTGACTCCAGGTCGACCTTCTATGGCTACACCTTC.